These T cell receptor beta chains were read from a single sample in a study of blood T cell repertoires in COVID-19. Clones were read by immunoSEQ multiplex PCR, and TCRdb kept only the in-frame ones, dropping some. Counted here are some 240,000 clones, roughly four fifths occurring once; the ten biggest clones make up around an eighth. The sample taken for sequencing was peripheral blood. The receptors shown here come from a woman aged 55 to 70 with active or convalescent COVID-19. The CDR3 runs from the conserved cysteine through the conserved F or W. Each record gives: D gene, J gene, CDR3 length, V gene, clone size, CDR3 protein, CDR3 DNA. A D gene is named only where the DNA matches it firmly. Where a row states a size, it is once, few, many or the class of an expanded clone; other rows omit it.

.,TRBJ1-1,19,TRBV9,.,CASSVVSGGLGAMNTEAFF,TGTGCCAGCAGCGTAGTAAGTGGAGGATTGGGGGCGATGAACACTGAAGCTTTCTTT
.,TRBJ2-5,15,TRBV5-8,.,CASSSQGLGEETQYF,TGTGCCAGCAGCTCACAGGGTCTGGGGGAAGAGACCCAGTACTTC
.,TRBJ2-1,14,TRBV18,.,CASSPRGTYNEQFF,TGTGCCAGCTCACCACGGGGCACATACAATGAGCAGTTCTTC
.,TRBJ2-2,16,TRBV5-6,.,CASSLWGPRIVGELFF,TGTGCCAGCAGCTTGTGGGGCCCAAGGATTGTCGGGGAGCTGTTTTTT
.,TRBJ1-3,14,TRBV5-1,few,CASSPVAGGNTIYF,TGCGCCAGCAGCCCCGTCGCGGGAGGAAACACCATATATTTT
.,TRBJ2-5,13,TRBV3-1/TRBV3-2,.,CASSQLPQETQYF,TGTGCCAGCAGCCAACTTCCTCAAGAGACCCAGTACTTC
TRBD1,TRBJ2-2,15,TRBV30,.,CAWRLPGGNTGELFF,TGTGCCTGGAGATTACCAGGGGGTAATACCGGGGAGCTGTTTTTT
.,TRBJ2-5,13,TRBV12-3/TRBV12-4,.,CASRRTPGQTQYF,TGTGCCAGCAGGCGGACCCCAGGGCAGACCCAGTACTTC
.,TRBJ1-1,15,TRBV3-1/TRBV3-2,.,CASSQSDSGFPEAFF,TGTGCCAGCAGCCAATCAGACTCCGGGTTCCCTGAAGCTTTCTTT
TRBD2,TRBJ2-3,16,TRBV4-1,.,CASSRTSGGSTDTQYF,TGCGCCAGCAGCCGGACTAGCGGGGGAAGCACAGATACGCAGTATTTT
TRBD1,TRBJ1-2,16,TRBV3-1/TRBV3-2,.,CASSRTGQGTPGGYTF,TGTGCCAGCAGCCGCACGGGACAGGGTACTCCTGGTGGCTACACCTTC
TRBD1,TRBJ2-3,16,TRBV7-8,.,CASSFLRDSLTDTQYF,TGTGCCAGCAGCTTCCTCCGGGACAGCCTCACAGATACGCAGTATTTT
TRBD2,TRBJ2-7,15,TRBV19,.,CASSIRGSGSYEQYF,TGTGCCAGTAGTATACGTGGTAGCGGGTCCTACGAGCAGTACTTC
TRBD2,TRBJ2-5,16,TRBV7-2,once,CASSSGLAGGYETQYF,TGTGCCAGCAGCTCGGGACTAGCGGGGGGTTACGAGACCCAGTACTTC
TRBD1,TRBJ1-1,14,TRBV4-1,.,CASSSGGAEAEAFF,TGCGCCAGCAGTTCAGGGGGCGCGGAGGCTGAAGCTTTCTTT
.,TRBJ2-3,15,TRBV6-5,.,CASSPRAGGTDTQYF,TGTGCCAGCAGTCCTAGGGCCGGGGGCACAGATACGCAGTATTTT
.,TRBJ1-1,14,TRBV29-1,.,CSVDGRKQNTEAFF,TGCAGCGTTGATGGGAGAAAACAGAACACTGAAGCTTTCTTT
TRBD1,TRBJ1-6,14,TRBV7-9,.,CASSPDRGNSPLHF,TGTGCCAGCAGCCCCGACAGGGGGAATTCACCCCTCCACTTT
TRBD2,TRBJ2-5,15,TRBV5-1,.,CASYGLAGAQETQYF,TGCGCCAGTTACGGACTAGCGGGGGCCCAAGAGACCCAGTACTTC
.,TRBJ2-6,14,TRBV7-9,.,CASSPQGGANVLTF,TGTGCCAGCAGTCCCCAGGGTGGGGCCAACGTCCTGACTTTC
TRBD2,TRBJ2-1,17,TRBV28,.,CASSSGSGGFGYNEQFF,TGTGCCAGCAGTTCTGGTAGCGGGGGGTTCGGGTACAATGAGCAGTTCTTC
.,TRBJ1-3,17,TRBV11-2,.,CASSPLGQSRGGNTIYF,TGTGCCAGCAGCCCCCTCGGTCAGTCGAGAGGAGGAAACACCATATATTTT
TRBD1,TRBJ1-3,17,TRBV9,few,CASSHATGLISGNTIYF,TGTGCCAGCAGCCATGCGACAGGGCTTATCTCTGGAAACACCATATATTTT
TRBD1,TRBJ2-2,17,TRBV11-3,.,CASSLDSDRMNTGELFF,TGTGCCAGCAGCTTAGATTCGGACAGGATGAACACCGGGGAGCTGTTTTTT
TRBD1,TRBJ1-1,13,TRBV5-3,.,CARTEQGATEAFF,TGTGCCAGAACTGAACAGGGGGCGACTGAAGCTTTCTTT
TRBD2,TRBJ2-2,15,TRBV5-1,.,CASSPWTSGTGELFF,TGCGCCAGCAGCCCCTGGACTAGCGGCACCGGGGAGCTGTTTTTT
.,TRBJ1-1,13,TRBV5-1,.,CASSFPGNTEAFF,TGCGCCAGCAGCTTTCCAGGGAACACTGAAGCTTTCTTT
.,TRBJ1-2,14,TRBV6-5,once,CASVPGGSGYGYTF,TGTGCCAGCGTCCCGGGGGGCTCTGGCTATGGCTACACCTTC
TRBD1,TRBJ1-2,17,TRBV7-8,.,CASSLVGSGQGIYGYTF,TGTGCCAGCAGCTTAGTCGGATCCGGACAGGGGATCTATGGCTACACCTTC
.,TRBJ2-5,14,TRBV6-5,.,CASRPPGGMETQYF,TGTGCCAGCAGGCCCCCTGGGGGCATGGAGACCCAGTACTTC
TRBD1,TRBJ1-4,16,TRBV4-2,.,CASRRQGAGTNEKLFF,TGTGCCAGCAGAAGACAGGGGGCCGGCACTAATGAAAAACTGTTTTTT
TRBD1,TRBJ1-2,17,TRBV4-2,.,CASSQEKGAGADYGYTF,TGTGCCAGCAGCCAAGAAAAGGGGGCAGGGGCGGACTATGGCTACACCTTC
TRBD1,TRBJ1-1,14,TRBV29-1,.,CSVVRTGSNTEAFF,TGCAGCGTTGTACGGACAGGGTCCAACACTGAAGCTTTCTTT
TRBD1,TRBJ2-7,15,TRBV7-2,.,CASSVQKDRAHEQYF,TGTGCCAGCAGCGTCCAGAAGGACAGGGCCCACGAGCAGTACTTC
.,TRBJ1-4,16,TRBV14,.,CASSQRGWDKGEKLFF,TGTGCCAGCAGCCAACGCGGTTGGGACAAAGGTGAAAAACTGTTTTTT
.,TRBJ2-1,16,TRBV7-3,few,CASSLWAGATLNEQFF,TGTGCCAGCAGCTTATGGGCGGGGGCCACCCTCAATGAGCAGTTCTTC
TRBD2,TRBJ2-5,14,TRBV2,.,CASSDQRGQETQYF,TGTGCCAGCAGTGACCAGCGGGGGCAAGAGACCCAGTACTTC
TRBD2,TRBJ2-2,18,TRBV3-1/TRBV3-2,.,CASSQAPSGASNTGELFF,TGTGCCAGCAGCCAAGCTCCTAGCGGGGCCTCGAACACCGGGGAGCTGTTTTTT
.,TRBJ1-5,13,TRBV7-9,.,CASSLELNQPQHF,TGTGCCAGCAGCCTCGAACTAAATCAGCCCCAGCATTTT
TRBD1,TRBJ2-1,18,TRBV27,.,CASSLKTGGARPYNEQFF,TGTGCCAGCAGTTTAAAGACAGGGGGCGCCCGCCCCTACAATGAGCAGTTCTTC